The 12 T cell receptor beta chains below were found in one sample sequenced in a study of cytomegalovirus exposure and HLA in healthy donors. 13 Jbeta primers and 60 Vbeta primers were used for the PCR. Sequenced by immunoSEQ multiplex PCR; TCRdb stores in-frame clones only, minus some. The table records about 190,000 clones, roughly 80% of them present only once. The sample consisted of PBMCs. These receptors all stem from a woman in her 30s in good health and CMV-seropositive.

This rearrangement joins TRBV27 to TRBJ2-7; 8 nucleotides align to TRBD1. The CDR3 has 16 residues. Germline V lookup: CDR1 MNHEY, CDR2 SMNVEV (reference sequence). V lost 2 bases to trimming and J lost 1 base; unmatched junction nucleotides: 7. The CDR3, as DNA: TGTGCCAGCAGTTTAAAGACAGGGGAATTTTCCTACGAGCAGTACTTC. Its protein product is CASSLKTGEFSYEQYF.

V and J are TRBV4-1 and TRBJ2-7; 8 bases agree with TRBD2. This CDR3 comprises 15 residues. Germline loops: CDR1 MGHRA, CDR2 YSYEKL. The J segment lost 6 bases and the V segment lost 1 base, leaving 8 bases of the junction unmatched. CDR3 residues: CASSQVKEREFEQYF. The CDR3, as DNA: TGCGCCAGCAGCCAAGTAAAGGAGCGGGAGTTCGAGCAGTACTTC.

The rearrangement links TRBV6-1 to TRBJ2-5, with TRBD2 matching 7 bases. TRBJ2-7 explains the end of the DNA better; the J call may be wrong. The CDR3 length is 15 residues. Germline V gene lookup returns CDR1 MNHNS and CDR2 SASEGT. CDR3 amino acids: CASSGTWTSSYEQYF. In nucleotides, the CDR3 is TGTGCCAGCAGTGGCACATGGACTAGTAGTTACGAGCAGTACTTC.

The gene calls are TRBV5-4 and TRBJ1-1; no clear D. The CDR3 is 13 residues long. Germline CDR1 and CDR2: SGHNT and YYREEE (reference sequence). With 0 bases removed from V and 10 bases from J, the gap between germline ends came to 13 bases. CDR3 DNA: TGTGCCAGCAGCTTGGGGAGTCGGTTGGGAGCTTTCTTT. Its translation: CASSLGSRLGAFF.

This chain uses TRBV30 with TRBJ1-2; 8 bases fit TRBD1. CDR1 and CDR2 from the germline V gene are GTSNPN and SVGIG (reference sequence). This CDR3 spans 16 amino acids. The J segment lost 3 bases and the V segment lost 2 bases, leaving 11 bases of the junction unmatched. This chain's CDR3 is CAWSNAHKDRDYGYTF. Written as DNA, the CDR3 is TGTGCCTGGAGTAACGCCCATAAGGACAGGGACTATGGCTACACCTTC.

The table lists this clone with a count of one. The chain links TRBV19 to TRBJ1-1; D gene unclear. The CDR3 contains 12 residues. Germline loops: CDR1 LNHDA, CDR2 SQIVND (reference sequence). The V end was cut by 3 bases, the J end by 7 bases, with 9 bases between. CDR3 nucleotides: TGTGCCAGTAGTATTATCCCCGGTGAAGCTTTCTTT. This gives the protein CASSIIPGEAFF. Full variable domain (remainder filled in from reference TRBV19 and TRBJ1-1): DGGITQSPKYLFRKEGQNVTLSCEQNLNHDAMYWYRQDPGQGLRLIYYSQIVNDFQKGDIAEGYSVSREKKESFPLTVTSAQKNPTAFYLCASSIIPGEAFFGQGTRLTVV.

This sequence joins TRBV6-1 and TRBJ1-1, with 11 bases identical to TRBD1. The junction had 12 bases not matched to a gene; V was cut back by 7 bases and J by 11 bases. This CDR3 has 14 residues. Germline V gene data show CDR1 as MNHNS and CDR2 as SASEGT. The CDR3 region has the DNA TGTGCCAGCACCGAAGGGACAGGGGGTAGAAGGGCTTTCTTT. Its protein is CASTEGTGGRRAFF.

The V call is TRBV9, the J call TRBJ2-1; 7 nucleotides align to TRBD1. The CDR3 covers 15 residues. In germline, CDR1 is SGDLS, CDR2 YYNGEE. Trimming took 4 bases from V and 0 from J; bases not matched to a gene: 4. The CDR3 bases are TGTGCCAGCAGCCCACGACAGGGCTCCTACAATGAGCAGTTCTTC. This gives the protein CASSPRQGSYNEQFF.

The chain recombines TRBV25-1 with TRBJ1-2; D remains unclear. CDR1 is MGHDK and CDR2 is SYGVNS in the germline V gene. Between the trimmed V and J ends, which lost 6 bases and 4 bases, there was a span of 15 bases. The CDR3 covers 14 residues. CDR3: CASSEPYRSYGYTF. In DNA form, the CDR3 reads TGTGCCAGCAGCGAGCCTTACCGCTCCTATGGCTACACCTTC.

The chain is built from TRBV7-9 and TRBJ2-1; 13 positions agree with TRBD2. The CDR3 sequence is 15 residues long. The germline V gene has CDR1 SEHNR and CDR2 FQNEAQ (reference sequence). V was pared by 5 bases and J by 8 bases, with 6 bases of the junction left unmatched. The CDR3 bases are TGTGCCAGCAGCGACGGACTAGCGGGAGCCCATGAGCAGTTCTTC. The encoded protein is CASSDGLAGAHEQFF.

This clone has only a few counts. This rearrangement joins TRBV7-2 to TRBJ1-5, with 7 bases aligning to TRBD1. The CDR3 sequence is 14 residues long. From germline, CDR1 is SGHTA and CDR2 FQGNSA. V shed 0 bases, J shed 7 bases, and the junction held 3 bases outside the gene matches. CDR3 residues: CASSLAQGVQPQHF. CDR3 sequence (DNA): TGTGCCAGCAGCTTAGCGCAGGGGGTACAGCCCCAGCATTTT.

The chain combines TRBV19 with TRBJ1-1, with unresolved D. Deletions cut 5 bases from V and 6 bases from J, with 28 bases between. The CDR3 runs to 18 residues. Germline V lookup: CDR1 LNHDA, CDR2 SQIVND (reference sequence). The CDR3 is CASSPLAGQPDKRAEAFF. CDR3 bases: TGTGCCAGTAGTCCGTTGGCTGGGCAGCCGGATAAAAGAGCTGAAGCTTTCTTT.